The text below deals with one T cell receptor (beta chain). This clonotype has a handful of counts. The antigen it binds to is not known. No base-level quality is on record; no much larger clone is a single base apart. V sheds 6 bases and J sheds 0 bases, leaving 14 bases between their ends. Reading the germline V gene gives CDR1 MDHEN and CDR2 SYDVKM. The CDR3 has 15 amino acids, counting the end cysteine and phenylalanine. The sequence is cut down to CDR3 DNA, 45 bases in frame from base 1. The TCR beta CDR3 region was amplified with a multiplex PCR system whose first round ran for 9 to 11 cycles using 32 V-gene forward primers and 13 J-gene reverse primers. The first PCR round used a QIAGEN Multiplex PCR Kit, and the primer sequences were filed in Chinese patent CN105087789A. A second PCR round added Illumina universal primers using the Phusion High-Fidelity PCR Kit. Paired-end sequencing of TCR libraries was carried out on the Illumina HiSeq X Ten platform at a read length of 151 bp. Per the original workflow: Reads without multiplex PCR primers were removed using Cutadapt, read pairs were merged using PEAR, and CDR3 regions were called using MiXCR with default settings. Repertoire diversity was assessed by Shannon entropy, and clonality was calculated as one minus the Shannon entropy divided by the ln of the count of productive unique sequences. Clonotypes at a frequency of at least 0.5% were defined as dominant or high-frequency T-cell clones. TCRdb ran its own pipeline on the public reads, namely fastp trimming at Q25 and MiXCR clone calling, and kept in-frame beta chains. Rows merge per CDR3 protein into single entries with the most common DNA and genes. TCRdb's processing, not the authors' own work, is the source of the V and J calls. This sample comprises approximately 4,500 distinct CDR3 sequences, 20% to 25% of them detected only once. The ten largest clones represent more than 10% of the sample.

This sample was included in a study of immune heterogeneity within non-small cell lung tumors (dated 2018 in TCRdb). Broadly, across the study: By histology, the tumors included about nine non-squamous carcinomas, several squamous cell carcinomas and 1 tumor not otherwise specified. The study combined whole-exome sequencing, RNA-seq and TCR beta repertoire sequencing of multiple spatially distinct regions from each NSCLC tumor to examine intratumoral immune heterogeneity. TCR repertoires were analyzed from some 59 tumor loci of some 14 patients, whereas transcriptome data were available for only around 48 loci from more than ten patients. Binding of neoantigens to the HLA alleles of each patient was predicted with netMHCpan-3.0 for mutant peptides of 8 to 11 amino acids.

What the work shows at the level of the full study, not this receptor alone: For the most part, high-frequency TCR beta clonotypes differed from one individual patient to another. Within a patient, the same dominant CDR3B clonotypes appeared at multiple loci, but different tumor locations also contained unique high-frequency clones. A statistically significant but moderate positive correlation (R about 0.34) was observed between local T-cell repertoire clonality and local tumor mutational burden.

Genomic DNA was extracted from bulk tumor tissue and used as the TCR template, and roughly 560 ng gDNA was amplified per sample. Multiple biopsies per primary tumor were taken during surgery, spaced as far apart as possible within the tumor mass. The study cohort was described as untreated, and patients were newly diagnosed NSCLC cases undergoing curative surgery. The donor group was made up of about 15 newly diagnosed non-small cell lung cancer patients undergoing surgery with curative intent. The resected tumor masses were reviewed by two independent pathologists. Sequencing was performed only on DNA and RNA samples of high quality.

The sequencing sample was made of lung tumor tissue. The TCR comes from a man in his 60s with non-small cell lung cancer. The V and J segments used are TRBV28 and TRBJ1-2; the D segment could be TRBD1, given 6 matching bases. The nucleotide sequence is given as TGTGCCAGCAGCCCCGGGACATCCTCTAACTATGGCTACACCTTC. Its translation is CASSPGTSSNYGYTF.